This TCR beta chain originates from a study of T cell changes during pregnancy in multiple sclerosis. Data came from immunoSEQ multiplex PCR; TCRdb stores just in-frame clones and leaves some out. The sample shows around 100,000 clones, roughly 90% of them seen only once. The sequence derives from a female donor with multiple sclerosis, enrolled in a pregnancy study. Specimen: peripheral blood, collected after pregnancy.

CDR3 protein: CASSLGVRGISTGELFF. In DNA, the CDR3 is TGTGCCAGCAGCTTAGGGGTACGAGGTATCAGCACCGGGGAGCTGTTTTTT. The chain combines TRBV7-6 with TRBJ2-2; no clear D gene. CDR1 is SGHVS, CDR2 FNYEAQ, per germline. The CDR3 contains 17 residues. Trimming took 1 base from V and 4 from J, leaving 16 bases between them.